Sequencing of this T cell receptor beta chain was carried out in a study of blood T cell repertoires in COVID-19. Study summary: Whether acute or convalescent, the COVID-19 samples came from the United States, Italy and Spain.

Enrolment of Seattle patients took place during active infection, and they were followed longitudinally. Original methodology: Using reference gene primer amplification, nucleated cell counts were estimated. The data were produced by immunoSEQ multiplex PCR, yet TCRdb's version contains in-frame clones alone and is incomplete. The V and J calls and clone size come from that table; D and trimming were worked out from the DNA. The repertoire holds fewer than 60,000 clones, with about four fifths as singletons. With 1 base removed from V and 5 bases from J, the gap between germline ends came to 15 bases. Germline CDR1 is MNHEY and CDR2 is SVGEGT. This CDR3 is built from 16 residues.

Input material: peripheral blood. The TCR sequence derives from an elderly man with COVID-19, enrolled during active disease. The chain uses TRBV6-2 or TRBV6-3 and TRBJ1-5; no clear D. The CDR3 coding sequence is TGTGCCAGCAGTTACTACCTCAGGCTGGATGATCAGCCCCAGCATTTT. The encoded protein is CASSYYLRLDDQPQHF.